This TCR beta chain was profiled in a study of Ad26.COV2.S vaccination and SARS-CoV-2 variants. The treatment denotes: some 19 received Ad26.COV2.S at low or high dose, single or two shots; roughly five received placebo; per-sample allocation not given. Sampling occurred on day 63 after the first vaccine or placebo injection. The germline V and J ends were trimmed by 11 bases and 8 bases, with 19 bases remaining between them. Germline V gives CDR1 PRHDT, CDR2 FYEKMQ (reference sequence). The CDR3 consists of 13 residues. Assay used: immunoSEQ multiplex PCR; TCRdb lists only in-frame clones, some missing. This sample has around 450,000 clones, with roughly nine tenths found just once.

Sequencing was performed on peripheral blood, taken in a trial of Ad26.COV2.S vaccine versus placebo. The receptor comes from a person between 18 and 65 years old who received the Ad26.COV2.S COVID-19 vaccine or a placebo. The chain employs TRBV13 and TRBJ2-1; possible D gene TRBD1, 5 bases. The CDR3 DNA reads as TGTGCCCAAACGGTCCGTAGGGGCGATGAGCAGTTCTTC. Amino acids: CAQTVRRGDEQFF.